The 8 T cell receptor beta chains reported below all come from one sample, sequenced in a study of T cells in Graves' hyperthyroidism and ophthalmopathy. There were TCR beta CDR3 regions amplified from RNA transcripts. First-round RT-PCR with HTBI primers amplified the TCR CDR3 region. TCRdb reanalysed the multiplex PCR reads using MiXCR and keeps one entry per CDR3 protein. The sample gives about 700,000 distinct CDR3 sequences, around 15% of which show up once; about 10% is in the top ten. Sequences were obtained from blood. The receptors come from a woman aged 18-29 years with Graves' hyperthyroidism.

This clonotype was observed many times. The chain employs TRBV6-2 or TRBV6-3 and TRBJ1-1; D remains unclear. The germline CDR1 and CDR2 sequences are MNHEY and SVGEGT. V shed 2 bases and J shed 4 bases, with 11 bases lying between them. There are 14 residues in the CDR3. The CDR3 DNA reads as TGTGCCAGCAGTTACAAAGGGAGGGCCACTGAAGCTTTCTTT. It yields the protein CASSYKGRATEAFF.

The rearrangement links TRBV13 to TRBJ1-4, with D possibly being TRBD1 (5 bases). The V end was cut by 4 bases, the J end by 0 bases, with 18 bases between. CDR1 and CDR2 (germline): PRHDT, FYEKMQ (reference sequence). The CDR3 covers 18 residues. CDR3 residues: CASSSGGRGAATNEKLFF. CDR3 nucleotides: TGTGCCAGCAGCTCGGGCGGGAGGGGAGCCGCAACTAATGAAAAACTGTTTTTT.

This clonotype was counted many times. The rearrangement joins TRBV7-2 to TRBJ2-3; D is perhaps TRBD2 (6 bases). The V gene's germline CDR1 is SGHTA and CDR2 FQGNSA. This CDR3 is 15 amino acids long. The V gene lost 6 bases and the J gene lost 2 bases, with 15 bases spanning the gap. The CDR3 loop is CASREGWVATDTQYF. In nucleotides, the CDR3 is TGTGCCAGCAGGGAGGGGTGGGTAGCCACAGATACGCAGTATTTT. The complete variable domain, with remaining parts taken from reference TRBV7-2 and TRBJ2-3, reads GAGVSQSPSNKVTEKGKDVELRCDPISGHTALYWYRQSLGQGLEFLIYFQGNSAPDKSGLPSDRFSAERTGGSVSTLTIQRTQQEDSAVYLCASREGWVATDTQYFGPGTRLTVL.

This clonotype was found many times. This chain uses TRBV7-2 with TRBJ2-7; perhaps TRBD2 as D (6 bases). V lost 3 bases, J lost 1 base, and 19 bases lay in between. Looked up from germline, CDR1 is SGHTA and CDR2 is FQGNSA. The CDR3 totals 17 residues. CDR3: CASSFGALGGSSYEQYF. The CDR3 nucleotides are TGTGCCAGCAGCTTTGGGGCCCTCGGGGGAAGTTCCTACGAGCAGTACTTC.

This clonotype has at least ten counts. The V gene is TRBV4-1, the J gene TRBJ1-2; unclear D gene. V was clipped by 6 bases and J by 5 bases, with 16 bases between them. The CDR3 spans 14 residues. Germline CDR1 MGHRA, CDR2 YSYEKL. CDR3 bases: TGCGCCAGCAGTCGAAATGTCCAGGAGTATGGCTACACCTTC. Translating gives CASSRNVQEYGYTF.

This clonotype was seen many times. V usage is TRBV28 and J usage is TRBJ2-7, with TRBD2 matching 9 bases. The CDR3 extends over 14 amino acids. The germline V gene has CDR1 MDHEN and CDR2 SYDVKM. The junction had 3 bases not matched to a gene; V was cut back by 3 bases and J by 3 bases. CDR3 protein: CASSFGGRGYEQYF. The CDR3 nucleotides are TGTGCCAGCAGTTTTGGCGGGAGGGGCTACGAGCAGTACTTC.

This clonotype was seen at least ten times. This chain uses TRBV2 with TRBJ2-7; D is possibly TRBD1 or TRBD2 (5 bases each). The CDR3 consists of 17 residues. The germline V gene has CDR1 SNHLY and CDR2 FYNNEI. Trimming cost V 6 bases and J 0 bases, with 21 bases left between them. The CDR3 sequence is CASSPLRSEGTSYEQYF. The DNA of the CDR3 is TGTGCCAGCAGCCCGCTGCGTAGCGAGGGGACCTCCTACGAGCAGTACTTC.

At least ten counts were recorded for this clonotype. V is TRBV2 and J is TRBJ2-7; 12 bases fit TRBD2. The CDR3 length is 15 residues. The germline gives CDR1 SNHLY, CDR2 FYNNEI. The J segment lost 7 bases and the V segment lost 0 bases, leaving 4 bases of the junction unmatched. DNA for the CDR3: TGTGCCAGCAGTGAAGCCACTAGCGGGAGGTGGGAGCAGTACTTC. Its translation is CASSEATSGRWEQYF.